This TCR beta chain was sequenced during a study of Ad26.COV2.S vaccination and SARS-CoV-2 variants. About the research overall: The donor participated in the COV1001 trial, in its Ad26.COV2.S arm.

Here immunoSEQ multiplex PCR was the method, and the copy in TCRdb shows in-frame clones only, minus some. Of about 460,000 clones detected, about 89% appear once; the ten largest clones hold 1.7%. Study findings and constraints: Total responses of T cells may have been underestimated by the analyses of TCR breadth and depth.

This sample's treatment: approximately 18 received Ad26.COV2.S at low or high dose, single or two shots; about 5 received placebo; per-sample allocation not given. Specimen acquisition occurred on day 63 following the initial vaccine or placebo injection. Based in Boston, the donor was an adult of 18-55 years. An Ad26 vector carrying the Wuhan-strain SARS-CoV-2 spike served as the vaccine. This clone has a single count. Its antigen is still unknown. This sequence originates from a person aged 18-65 years who received the Ad26.COV2.S COVID-19 vaccine or a placebo. Sequenced material: peripheral blood, taken in a trial of Ad26.COV2.S vaccine versus placebo.

The CDR3 coding sequence is TGTGCCAGCAGTGACCGAACCTCTGAAGCTTTCTTT. Encoded protein: CASSDRTSEAFF. J is TRBJ1-1 and V is TRBV25-1; D unclear. The CDR3 is 12 amino acids. The germline V gene encodes CDR1 MGHDK and CDR2 SYGVNS. Trimming cost V 3 bases and J 6 bases, with 8 bases left between them. Filled out from reference TRBV25-1 and TRBJ1-1, the complete variable domain reads EADIYQTPRYLVIGTGKKITLECSQTMGHDKMYWYQQDPGMELHLIHYSYGVNSTEKGDLSSESTVSRIRTEHFPLTLESARPSHTSQYLCASSDRTSEAFFGQGTRLTVV.